This is a list of T cell receptor beta chains from one sample in a study of T cells in Graves' hyperthyroidism and ophthalmopathy. TCRdb fed the multiplex PCR reads into MiXCR, producing one record per CDR3 protein. The sample has around 370,000 distinct CDR3 sequences, less than 20% seen once. The sample consisted of blood. Receptors were obtained from a man between 18 and 29 years old with Graves' ophthalmopathy. CDR3s include the opening cysteine and the closing phenylalanine or tryptophan. Fields, in order: D gene, V gene, J gene, CDR3 length, clone size, CDR3 DNA, CDR3 protein. The D gene is left open where the match is weak. Clone size, where shown, is once, few, many, or a class for clones that have expanded.

>TRBD1|TRBV6-6|TRBJ1-1|14|few
TGTGCCAGCAGTTACTCCGTAAGGGGGCCAGAGGCTTTCTTT
CASSYSVRGPEAFF
>.|TRBV24-1|TRBJ2-3|17|many
TGTGCCACCAGTGATTTCATGGGCACCGGCAGGACAGATACGCAGTATTTT
CATSDFMGTGRTDTQYF
>.|TRBV20-1|TRBJ1-1|13|few
TGCAGTGCTAGATCCGGGCCGACGGCTGAAGCTTTCTTT
CSARSGPTAEAFF
>.|TRBV11-2|TRBJ1-4|16|.
TGTGCCAGCAGCTCCCACCGGGGCACCCCGGGGGAAAAACTGTTTTTT
CASSSHRGTPGEKLFF
>TRBD1|TRBV12-3/TRBV12-4|TRBJ2-3|16|many
TGTGCCAGCATCCTAATGGGACAGGGCGTCCCAGATACGCAGTATTTT
CASILMGQGVPDTQYF
>TRBD1|TRBV6-1|TRBJ2-4|15|few
TGTGCCAGCAGTGAAGAGGGCACAGGGGCTGACATTCAGTACTTC
CASSEEGTGADIQYF
>.|TRBV12-3/TRBV12-4|TRBJ1-3|11|few
TGTGCCAGCAGTTTGACGCGGTCCATATATTTT
CASSLTRSIYF
>TRBD1|TRBV2|TRBJ1-5|13|many
TGTGCCAGCAGGGGACAGCCCAATCAGCCCCAGCATTTT
CASRGQPNQPQHF
>.|TRBV5-1|TRBJ2-1|15|few
TGCGCCAGCCAGACTGGCGGGGTTTCCTACAATGAGCAGTTCTTC
CASQTGGVSYNEQFF
>.|TRBV5-4|TRBJ2-7|16|.
TGTGCCAGCAGTCGTGAGGGCGGGCGGTATACCTACGAGCAGTACTTC
CASSREGGRYTYEQYF
>.|TRBV7-9|TRBJ2-3|13|many
TGTGCCAGCAGCCTCCCAGGGTCAGATACGCAGTATTTT
CASSLPGSDTQYF
>.|TRBV12-3/TRBV12-4|TRBJ1-2|13|many
TGTGCCAGCAGTTCGGCAGAGTACTATGGCTACACCTTC
CASSSAEYYGYTF
>.|TRBV5-1|TRBJ2-3|14|.
TGCGCCGCCAGCTCAGGAACATACACAGATACGCAGTATTTT
CAASSGTYTDTQYF
>.|TRBV6-2/TRBV6-3|TRBJ2-1|14|.
TGTGCCAGCAGTTCCTTAGATGGGGTAAATGAGCAGTTCTTC
CASSSLDGVNEQFF
>TRBD2|TRBV11-2|TRBJ2-1|15|few
TGTGCCAGCAGTTTTTCCAGCGGGGGGCGGGGTGAGCAGTTCTTC
CASSFSSGGRGEQFF
>.|TRBV11-2|TRBJ1-3|15|.
TGTGCCAGCAGCTTAGTATCTAACTCTGGAAACACCATATATTTT
CASSLVSNSGNTIYF
>.|TRBV4-1|TRBJ1-4|16|.
TGCGCCAGCAGCCAAGTTACGGGGGCGGCTAATGAAAAACTGTTTTTT
CASSQVTGAANEKLFF
>.|TRBV11-3|TRBJ2-2|18|.
.
CASSSHPRDRETPGSCFF
>.|TRBV11-2|TRBJ1-1|15|many
TGTGCCAGCAGACATATCCGTTCGACGAACACTGAAGCTTTCTTT
CASRHIRSTNTEAFF
>TRBD2|TRBV10-3|TRBJ2-1|14|.
TGTGCCATCAGCCTAGCGGGGGCCGACCCTGAGCAGTTCTTC
CAISLAGADPEQFF
>.|TRBV5-1|TRBJ2-1|14|.
TGCGCCAGCAGCTTCGGTAGCGCCCAAGGTGAGCAGTTCTTC
CASSFGSAQGEQFF
>.|TRBV6-1|TRBJ1-4|15|few
TGTGCCAGCAGTGAATGGTTCCCCGCTAATGAAAAACTGTTTTTT
CASSEWFPANEKLFF
>.|TRBV12-3/TRBV12-4|TRBJ1-2|13|many
TGTGCCAGCAGTTTAAACAGGGTTCATGGCTACACCTTC
CASSLNRVHGYTF
>.|TRBV20-1|TRBJ1-1|17|.
TGCAGTGCTAGAGATCCTTTCCAGGGTTGGGTGAACACTGAAGCTTTCTTT
CSARDPFQGWVNTEAFF
>TRBD1|TRBV3-1|TRBJ2-7|14|.
TGTGCCAGCAGCCAAGCAGCGACAGGGGGAGAGCAGTACTTC
CASSQAATGGEQYF
>.|TRBV29-1|TRBJ2-2|15|.
TGCAGCGTTGAAGGGACCAGGACGAACACCGGGGAGCTGTTTTTT
CSVEGTRTNTGELFF